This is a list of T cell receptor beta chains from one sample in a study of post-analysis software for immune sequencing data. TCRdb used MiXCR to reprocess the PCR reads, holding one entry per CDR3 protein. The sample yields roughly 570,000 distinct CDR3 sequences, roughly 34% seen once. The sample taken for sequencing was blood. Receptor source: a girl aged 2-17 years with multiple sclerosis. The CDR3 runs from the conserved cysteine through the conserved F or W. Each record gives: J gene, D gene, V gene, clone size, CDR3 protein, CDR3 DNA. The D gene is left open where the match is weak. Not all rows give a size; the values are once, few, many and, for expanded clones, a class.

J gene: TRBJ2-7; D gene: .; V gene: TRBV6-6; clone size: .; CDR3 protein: CASVQGGTNEQYF; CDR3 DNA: TGTGCCAGCGTCCAGGGAGGAACGAACGAGCAGTACTTC
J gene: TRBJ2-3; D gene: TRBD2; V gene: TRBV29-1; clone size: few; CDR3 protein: CSVGLAGGFTDTQYF; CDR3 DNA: TGCAGCGTGGGACTAGCGGGGGGATTCACAGATACGCAGTATTTT
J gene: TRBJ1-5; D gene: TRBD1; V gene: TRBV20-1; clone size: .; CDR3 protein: CSARGTGAQPQHF; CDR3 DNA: TGCAGTGCTAGAGGGACAGGGGCTCAGCCCCAGCATTTT
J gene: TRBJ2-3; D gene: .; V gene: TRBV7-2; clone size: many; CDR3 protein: CASSSEGGTISDTQYF; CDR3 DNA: TGTGCCAGCAGTTCCGAGGGGGGGACCATCTCAGATACGCAGTATTTT
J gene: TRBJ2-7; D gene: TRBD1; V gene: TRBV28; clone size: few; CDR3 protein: CASSLGQDLEQYF; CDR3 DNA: TGTGCCAGCAGTTTAGGACAGGACCTCGAGCAGTACTTC
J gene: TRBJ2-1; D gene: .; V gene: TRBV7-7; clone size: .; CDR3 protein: CASSPGVGTYNEQFF; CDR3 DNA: TGTGCTAGCAGCCCAGGGGTAGGGACCTACAATGAGCAGTTCTTC
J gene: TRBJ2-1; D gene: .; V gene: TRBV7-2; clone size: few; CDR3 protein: CASSFVVEQFF; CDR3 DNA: TGTGCCAGCAGCTTTGTCGTTGAGCAGTTCTTC
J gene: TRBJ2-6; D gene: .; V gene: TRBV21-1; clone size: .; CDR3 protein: CASSNSETGSGANVLTF; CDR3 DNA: TGTGCCAGCAGCAACTCGGAAACAGGGTCCGGGGCCAACGTCCTGACTTTC
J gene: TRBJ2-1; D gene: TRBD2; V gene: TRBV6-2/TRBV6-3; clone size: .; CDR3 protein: CASRGLAGDNEQFF; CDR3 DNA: TGTGCCAGCCGCGGACTAGCGGGGGATAATGAGCAGTTCTTC
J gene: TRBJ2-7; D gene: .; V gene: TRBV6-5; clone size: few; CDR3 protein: CASSYDGTVREQYF; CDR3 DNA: TGTGCCAGCAGTTACGACGGGACGGTTCGCGAGCAGTACTTC